What follows describes a single TCR beta chain. Libraries were prepared by immunoSEQ multiplex PCR; TCRdb keeps only in-frame clonotypes and omits some of them. The sample lists about 230,000 clones, around 90% occurring once. The source of the sample is a study of blood T cell repertoires in COVID-19. This study enrolled people aged roughly 18 to 89 from about 26 US geographic areas. J was trimmed by 3 bases and V by 8 bases; bases with no gene match: 7. This CDR3 comprises 15 residues. Per germline, CDR1 MNHEY and CDR2 SVGAGI. Sequences were obtained from PBMCs or T cells enriched from blood (not recorded which). The source is a man aged 25 to 40 who had recovered from COVID-19. The V gene is TRBV6-5, the J gene TRBJ2-2; the match to TRBD1 covers 9 bases. The DNA for the CDR3 is TGTGCCAGCCTACCCACAGGGGGCGACACCGGGGAGCTGTTTTTT. Encoded protein: CASLPTGGDTGELFF.